This T cell receptor beta chain was identified in a study of CD8 T cells in Susac syndrome. The germline V gene has CDR1 SNHLY and CDR2 FYNNEI. The CDR3 has 15 residues. The V end was cut by 6 bases, the J end by 1 base, with 14 bases between. RNA was extracted with the RNeasy kit, and a quantity of roughly 0.45 to 1 ug was reverse transcribed using random hexamers. With immunoSEQ multiplex PCR, TCR beta CDR3 was amplified across 54 Vbeta and 13 Jbeta. TCRdb reprocessed the immunoSEQ multiplex PCR reads with MiXCR, giving one entry per CDR3 protein. The sample records about 130,000 distinct CDR3 sequences, around 94% being singletons.

What was sequenced was CD4+ T cells from PBMCs. The TCR sequence derives from a human donor in good health. V usage is TRBV2 and J usage is TRBJ2-3; D tentatively fits TRBD1 or TRBD2 (5 bases each). CDR3 bases: TGTGCCAGCAGCGAAAGGGACCGACGCACAGATACGCAGTATTTT. Translation gives CASSERDRRTDTQYF.